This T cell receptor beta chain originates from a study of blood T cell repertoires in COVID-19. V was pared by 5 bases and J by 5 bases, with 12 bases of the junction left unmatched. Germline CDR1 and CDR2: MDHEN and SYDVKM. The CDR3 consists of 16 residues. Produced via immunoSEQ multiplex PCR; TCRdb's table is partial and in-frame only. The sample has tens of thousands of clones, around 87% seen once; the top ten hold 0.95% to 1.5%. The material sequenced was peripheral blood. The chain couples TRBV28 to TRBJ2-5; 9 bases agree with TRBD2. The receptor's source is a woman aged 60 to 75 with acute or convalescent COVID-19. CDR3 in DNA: TGTGCCAGCAGTCCCCTTGGCGGGGGGGCCCGGGAGACCCAGTACTTC. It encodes CASSPLGGGARETQYF.